The 6 T cell receptor beta chains below all came from one sample that was sequenced in a study of shared clonotypes between healthy human individuals. Using immunoSEQ multiplex PCR, the repertoire was profiled, and TCRdb retains in-frame clones only, with some absent. The sample lists approximately 2.5 million clones, approximately 93% seen once, with roughly 0.36% in the top ten. Sequenced: naive CD4+ T cells from PBMCs. Subset in this sample: CD45RA+ positively selected. The receptors shown here come from a man between 18 and 35 years old in good health. Some clones in this sample may be carry-over from other donors' samples.

The chain couples TRBV6-1 to TRBJ2-6, with a possible D match to TRBD1 (5 bases). CDR1 MNHNS and CDR2 SASEGT come from the germline V gene. Trimming took 8 bases from V and 0 from J, leaving 11 bases between them. CDR3 length equals 15 residues. The DNA for the CDR3 is TGTGCCAGCTTCCGACAGATCTCTGGGGCCAACGTCCTGACTTTC. Protein sequence: CASFRQISGANVLTF.

In DNA form, the CDR3 reads TGTGCCAGCAACGGACAGGGGTATCAAGAGACCCAGTACTTC. Translated: CASNGQGYQETQYF. This chain connects TRBV2 to TRBJ2-5; 9 bases fit TRBD1. The CDR3 extends over 14 amino acids. With 7 bases clipped from V and 2 bases from J, the junction kept 5 bases outside the gene matches. Per the germline V gene, CDR1 is SNHLY and CDR2 is FYNNEI.

The rearrangement links TRBV5-1 to TRBJ1-2; 8 bases line up with TRBD1. V lost 5 bases to trimming and J lost 3 bases; unmatched junction nucleotides: 6. The CDR3 is 14 amino acids. The germline V gene has CDR1 SGHRS and CDR2 YFSETQ. DNA for the CDR3: TGCGCCAGCAGTTGGACAGGGTTCGACTATGGCTACACCTTC. It encodes CASSWTGFDYGYTF. Complete variable domain (other parts from reference TRBV5-1 and TRBJ1-2): KAGVTQTPRYLIKTRGQQVTLSCSPISGHRSVSWYQQTPGQGLQFLFEYFSETQRNKGNFPGRFSGRQFSNSRSEMNVSTLELGDSALYLCASSWTGFDYGYTFGSGTRLTVV.

The chain has TRBV10-3 and TRBJ2-2, with D perhaps TRBD1 or TRBD2 (6 bases each). V was clipped by 3 bases and J by 7 bases, with 9 bases between them. The CDR3 length is 13 residues. Per the germline V gene, CDR1 is ENHRY and CDR2 is SYGVKD. CDR3 loop: CAISDGGLGELFF. Here the CDR3 DNA reads TGTGCCATCAGTGATGGGGGGCTCGGGGAGCTGTTTTTT.

This CDR3 is CASSVEASGRETQYF. The CDR3 DNA reads TGTGCCAGCAGCGTAGAGGCTAGCGGGAGGGAGACCCAGTACTTC. The chain joins TRBV9 to TRBJ2-5; 11 bases are shared with TRBD2. The CDR3 extends over 15 amino acids. V gave up 0 bases and J gave up 5 bases; unmatched junction bases: 3. Germline V gives CDR1 SGDLS, CDR2 YYNGEE.

The V gene is TRBV18, the J gene TRBJ2-5; D gene uncertain. V was pared by 2 bases and J by 7 bases, with 11 bases between. This CDR3 has 13 residues. Looked up from germline, CDR1 is KGHSH and CDR2 is LQKENI. In DNA, the CDR3 is TGTGCCAGCTCACCAGATTTAGGCACGACCCAGTACTTC. Encoded protein: CASSPDLGTTQYF.